This T cell receptor (beta chain) was recovered during a study of shared clonotypes between healthy human individuals. Profiling relied on immunoSEQ multiplex PCR, and the TCRdb table lists in-frame clones only, not all of them. The repertoire has 1,400,000 or so clones, about 98.5% of them found once; the top ten carry about 0.35%. CDR3 length equals 13 residues. From germline, CDR1 is KGHSH and CDR2 LQKENI. The ends were cut back, 0 bases at V and 6 bases at J, with 9 bases in the middle. This TCR came from a young man in good health. J is TRBJ2-7 and V is TRBV18; tentatively, D is TRBD2 (6 bases). The material sequenced was naive CD4+ T cells sorted from blood. Subset in this sample: CD45RA+ positively selected. The CDR3 DNA follows: TGTGCCAGCTCACCACCGGAGGGACCCGAGCAGTACTTC. This translates into CASSPPEGPEQYF.